A selection of T cell receptor beta chains follows, all from one sample in a study of T cells after yellow fever vaccination. TCRdb redid the calling of the 5' RACE reads with MiXCR, one entry per CDR3 protein. The sample yields more than 450,000 distinct CDR3 sequences, 20% to 25% seen once. Sequencing was performed on PBMCs, taken less than 25 days after the first yellow fever vaccination. These TCRs come from a man aged 18 to 29 who received the YFV17D yellow fever vaccine. Each CDR3 is given with its conserved first and last residue. Each record gives: V gene, D gene, J gene, CDR3 length, clone size, CDR3 DNA, CDR3 protein. The D gene is left open where the match is weak. Where a row states a size, it is once, few, many or the class of an expanded clone; other rows omit it.

v_gene: TRBV7-2; d_gene: NA; j_gene: TRBJ1-2; len: 13; abundance: NA; CDR3nt: TGTGCCAGCAGCTTAGCCACAGGGAGTGGCTACACCTTC; CDR3aa: CASSLATGSGYTF
v_gene: TRBV4-1; d_gene: NA; j_gene: TRBJ2-1; len: 15; abundance: NA; CDR3nt: TGCGCCAGCAGCCCAGACCATAGCTCCTACAATGAGCAGTTCTTC; CDR3aa: CASSPDHSSYNEQFF
v_gene: TRBV28; d_gene: NA; j_gene: TRBJ1-5; len: 14; abundance: NA; CDR3nt: TGTGCCAGCAGTTACGGACACAGCAATCAGCCCCAGCATTTT; CDR3aa: CASSYGHSNQPQHF
v_gene: TRBV5-1; d_gene: TRBD1; j_gene: TRBJ2-7; len: 15; abundance: NA; CDR3nt: TGCGCCAGCAGTGACCCGGGACAGAGCTCCTACGAGCAGTACTTC; CDR3aa: CASSDPGQSSYEQYF
v_gene: TRBV10-3; d_gene: NA; j_gene: TRBJ1-3; len: 16; abundance: NA; CDR3nt: TGTGCCATCAGTGAGAGCCAGGCCTCACTGGGAAACACCATATATTTT; CDR3aa: CAISESQASLGNTIYF
v_gene: TRBV15; d_gene: NA; j_gene: TRBJ1-2; len: 12; abundance: NA; CDR3nt: TGTGCCACCAGCAGATTGGAGTATGGCTACACCTTC; CDR3aa: CATSRLEYGYTF
v_gene: TRBV19; d_gene: TRBD2; j_gene: TRBJ2-1; len: 16; abundance: NA; CDR3nt: TGTGCCAGTAGTTTGGCTAGCGGGGGGACCTACAATGAGCAGTTCTTC; CDR3aa: CASSLASGGTYNEQFF
v_gene: TRBV4-1; d_gene: NA; j_gene: TRBJ2-3; len: 14; abundance: NA; CDR3nt: TGCGCCAGCAGCCAAAACCCTGCCACAGATACGCAGTATTTT; CDR3aa: CASSQNPATDTQYF
v_gene: TRBV5-1; d_gene: TRBD1; j_gene: TRBJ2-7; len: 15; abundance: NA; CDR3nt: TGCGCCAGCAGCTACAACCACGGACAGGGCTACGAGCAGTACTTC; CDR3aa: CASSYNHGQGYEQYF
v_gene: TRBV5-6; d_gene: NA; j_gene: TRBJ2-5; len: 13; abundance: NA; CDR3nt: TGTGCCAGCTTTTTCAGGGTTGCGGAGACCCAGTACTTC; CDR3aa: CASFFRVAETQYF
v_gene: TRBV6-2/TRBV6-3; d_gene: TRBD2; j_gene: TRBJ2-2; len: 16; abundance: few; CDR3nt: TGTGCCAGCAGAAAGCTAGCGGGGTCCGGCATCCGGGAGCTGTTTTTT; CDR3aa: CASRKLAGSGIRELFF
v_gene: TRBV6-1; d_gene: NA; j_gene: TRBJ1-2; len: 14; abundance: NA; CDR3nt: TGTGCCAGCAGTCCAGGGTCCCCCGGCTATGGCTACACCTTC; CDR3aa: CASSPGSPGYGYTF
v_gene: TRBV19; d_gene: TRBD1; j_gene: TRBJ1-1; len: 13; abundance: many; CDR3nt: TGTGCCAGTAGTATAGCCGGACAGGGAAAAGCTTTCTTT; CDR3aa: CASSIAGQGKAFF
v_gene: TRBV6-5; d_gene: NA; j_gene: TRBJ1-1; len: 14; abundance: few; CDR3nt: TGTGCCAGCAGTTACTCGAGGAGGAACACTGAAGCTTTCTTT; CDR3aa: CASSYSRRNTEAFF
v_gene: TRBV4-1; d_gene: TRBD1; j_gene: TRBJ1-6; len: 17; abundance: NA; CDR3nt: TGCGCCAGCAGCCCCACCTCAGGAGGGGGCAAAGAATCACCCCTCCACTTT; CDR3aa: CASSPTSGGGKESPLHF
v_gene: TRBV11-2; d_gene: TRBD2; j_gene: TRBJ2-1; len: 15; abundance: few; CDR3nt: TGTGCCAGCAGCCCCCCGAGCGGGGGGCTCTCTGAGCAGTTCTTC; CDR3aa: CASSPPSGGLSEQFF
v_gene: TRBV5-1; d_gene: NA; j_gene: TRBJ1-5; len: 13; abundance: NA; CDR3nt: TGCGCCAGCAGCATGCAGGGGAATCAGCCCCAGCATTTT; CDR3aa: CASSMQGNQPQHF
v_gene: TRBV6-4; d_gene: NA; j_gene: TRBJ2-2; len: 13; abundance: many; CDR3nt: TGTGCCAGCAGTCCCCGGGACACCGGGGAGCTGTTTTTT; CDR3aa: CASSPRDTGELFF
v_gene: TRBV6-2/TRBV6-3; d_gene: NA; j_gene: TRBJ2-7; len: 16; abundance: NA; CDR3nt: TGTGCCAGCAGTTACGAGCGGCGTCTGAGCTCCTACGAGCAGTACTTC; CDR3aa: CASSYERRLSSYEQYF
v_gene: TRBV15; d_gene: NA; j_gene: TRBJ2-3; len: 14; abundance: few; CDR3nt: TGTGCCACCAGCAGAGCTGGGGAAGGAGATACGCAGTATTTT; CDR3aa: CATSRAGEGDTQYF
v_gene: TRBV12-3/TRBV12-4; d_gene: NA; j_gene: TRBJ2-5; len: 14; abundance: NA; CDR3nt: TGTGCCAGCAGTTTCGGGGGGCTAGTCGAGACCCAGTACTTC; CDR3aa: CASSFGGLVETQYF
v_gene: TRBV4-1; d_gene: NA; j_gene: TRBJ1-5; len: 14; abundance: few; CDR3nt: TGCGCCAGCAGCCAAGTAGTGGGGGATCAGCCCCAGCATTTT; CDR3aa: CASSQVVGDQPQHF